This entry describes one T cell receptor beta chain. Its antigen is still unknown. TCRdb reprocessed the RACE reads via MiXCR and lists one record per CDR3 protein. In the table there are under 130,000 distinct CDR3 sequences, 11% of which are singletons. Time point denoted: patch test 1, 2 weeks after DPC sensitization. This sample's treatment: therapeutic diphenylcyclopropenone sensitization with weekly scalp DPC. CDR1 is WSHSY and CDR2 is SAAADI in the germline V gene. Trimming left V 2 bases short and J 0 bases short, with 7 bases between. This CDR3 comprises 14 residues. The sample belongs to a study of human T cells and chemical hapten exposure. About the research overall: Upper back patch tests used 0.01% DPC, scored after 6 days. Small pooled library volume differences mainly caused per-sample TCR yield variation. Whole-study results and caveats: Higher patch test scores went with higher counts of PT1 expanded TCRs.

The sample consisted of whole blood, taken in connection with sensitization to the hapten diphenylcyclopropenone (DPC). The source is a woman aged 40 to 49 with alopecia areata. Some clones in this sample may be carry-over from other donors' samples. The chain links TRBV10-2 to TRBJ1-1, with D unclear. This CDR3 reads CASSERGLNTEAFF. CDR3 DNA: TGCGCCAGCAGTGAGCGAGGATTGAACACTGAAGCTTTCTTT.